This TCR beta chain was profiled in a study of T cells after posttransplantation cyclophosphamide. This clone was seen at least ten times. The antigen is unknown. Treatment was busulfan-fludarabine conditioning, a marrow graft, and cyclophosphamide on days +3 and +4. Study results and limitations: TRB clonality was highly associated with recipient CMV seropositivity and reactivation. Donor CD8+ memory clones often dominated recipient blood repertoires at later times. Blood and skin or GI T cell repertoires showed limited TRB overlap.

Profiling relied on immunoSEQ multiplex PCR, and the TCRdb table lists in-frame clones only, not all of them. The repertoire yields some 23,000 clones, none seen only once; the top ten contain about 2%. The sequence derives from a male patient between 18 and 35 years old who received an allogeneic stem cell transplant from a related donor, was CMV-positive, and had no GVHD. The T cells may come from the graft donor. The material sequenced was PBMCs, taken after allogeneic stem cell transplant with posttransplant cyclophosphamide.

CDR3 in DNA: TGTGCCAGCACACCCGTCCAGGGGTCGTACAATGAGCAGTTCTTC. This translates into CASTPVQGSYNEQFF. The chain recombines TRBV5-6 with TRBJ2-1, with TRBD1 as a possible D gene (6 bases). The germline gives CDR1 SGHDT, CDR2 YYEEEE. The V end was cut by 6 bases, the J end by 4 bases, with 17 bases between. This CDR3 region has 15 residues. Variable domain in full (rest from reference TRBV5-6 and TRBJ2-1): DAGVTQSPTHLIKTRGQQVTLRCSPKSGHDTVSWYQQALGQGPQFIFQYYEEEERQRGNFPDRFSGHQFPNYSSELNVNALLLGDSALYLCASTPVQGSYNEQFFGPGTRLTVL.